This T cell receptor (beta chain) appears in the sequencing data of a study of cytomegalovirus exposure and HLA in healthy donors. Background on the study: Researchers found that about 82% of about 400 genotyped donors fell within the Caucasian-associated ancestry cluster. Study-wide results and limits: Earlier analysis yielded a pattern in which most TCR beta V segments were productive about 87% or about 30% of the time.

V lost 4 bases and J lost 0, with 7 bases in between. Germline loops: CDR1 SGHDT, CDR2 YYEEEE. CDR3 length: 13 amino acids. It was with 60 Vbeta and 13 Jbeta primers that the PCR ran. Produced via immunoSEQ multiplex PCR; TCRdb's table is partial and in-frame only. The sample lists 150,000 to 200,000 clones; over 80% were seen once. A remark on this clone: The target antigen is unknown.

Sequenced material: PBMCs. The chain combines TRBV5-6 with TRBJ1-1; D remains ambiguous. The sequence derives from a girl under 18 in good health and CMV-seropositive. CDR3 amino acids: CASSREVNTEAFF. The CDR3 DNA reads as TGTGCCAGCAGCCGGGAGGTGAACACTGAAGCTTTCTTT.